This T cell receptor (beta chain) appears in the sequencing data of a study of T cell responses to AZD1222 COVID-19 vaccine. This clone showed up just once. The CDR3 is 13 amino acids. Germline CDR1 reads SGHDN; CDR2 reads FVKESK. V lost 0 bases and J 9 bases, leaving 8 bases between the germline ends. The table came from immunoSEQ multiplex PCR; TCRdb's copy has only in-frame clones and leaves some out. This sample carries over 85,000 clones, about four fifths of them seen once, and the ten largest clones take approximately 4.6%. The source was peripheral blood, collected on day 0 of AZD1222 vaccination. The receptor was derived from an adult in good health. This sequence joins TRBV14 and TRBJ1-4; D gene uncertain. This CDR3 is CASSQDLGQKLFF. CDR3 in DNA: TGTGCCAGCAGCCAAGATTTAGGGCAAAAACTGTTTTTT.